The TCR beta chain under discussion was sequenced for a study of Tregs in tolerant kidney transplant recipients. Study findings and constraints: The most relevant donor-specific Treg TCRbeta repertoire apparently came from expansion with activated donor B cells. Changing PCR primers prevented nucleotide comparison between some patients' samples.

TCRdb's copy holds only in-frame clones and misses some; the assay was immunoSEQ multiplex PCR. Among under 80,000 clones, around 85% were seen once, and the ten largest hold around 2.3%. As to this clone: Its antigen is not identified.

This sequence was found in a human donor who received a combined kidney and bone marrow transplant. Sequenced here: Tregs from blood, sampled before the transplant.

This chain's CDR3 is CASSEFGASGVPLSGNTIYF. CDR3 nucleotides: TGTGCCAGCAGTGAATTCGGGGCCTCAGGGGTCCCCCTCTCTGGAAACACCATATATTTT. J is TRBJ1-3 and V is TRBV2; D may be TRBD1 (6 bases). Germline V CDR1 and CDR2: SNHLY, FYNNEI. V lost 2 bases to trimming and J lost 0 bases, with 23 bases between them. This CDR3 has 20 amino acids.